The entry that follows covers one TCR beta chain sequence. The target antigen is unknown. This table comes from immunoSEQ multiplex PCR, and its TCRdb copy is limited to in-frame clones, with some not included. This repertoire shows roughly 500,000 clones, around 73% found once; its top ten account for around 12%. This entry belongs to a study of shared clonotypes between healthy human individuals. Points from the study as a whole: An expected dependence of interdonor clonotype sharing on sequencing depth was noted.

Looked up from germline, CDR1 is LNHDA and CDR2 is SQIVND (reference sequence). This CDR3 has 14 residues. The V gene lost 3 bases and the J gene lost 5 bases, with 13 bases spanning the gap. Sequencing was carried out using PBMCs. The J gene is TRBJ1-2, the V gene TRBV19, with D possibly being TRBD1 (5 bases). This sequence was found in a middle-aged woman in good health. Some clones in this sample may be carry-over from other donors' samples. The CDR3 DNA follows: TGTGCCAGTAGTATTACCGGGACTTGGTATGGCTACACCTTC. This translates into CASSITGTWYGYTF.